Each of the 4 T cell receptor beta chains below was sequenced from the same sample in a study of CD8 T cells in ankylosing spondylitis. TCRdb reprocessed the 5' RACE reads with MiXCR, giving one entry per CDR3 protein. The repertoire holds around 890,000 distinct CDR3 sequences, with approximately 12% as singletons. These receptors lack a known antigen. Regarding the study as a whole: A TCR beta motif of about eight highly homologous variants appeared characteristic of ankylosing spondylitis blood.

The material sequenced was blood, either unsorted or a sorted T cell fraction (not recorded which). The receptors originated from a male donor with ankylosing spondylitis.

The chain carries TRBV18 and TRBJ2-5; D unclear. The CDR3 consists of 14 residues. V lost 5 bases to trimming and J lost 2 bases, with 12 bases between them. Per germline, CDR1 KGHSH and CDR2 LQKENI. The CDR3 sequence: CASSSQVGQETQYF. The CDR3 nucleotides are TGTGCCAGCTCATCTCAGGTGGGTCAAGAGACCCAGTACTTC.

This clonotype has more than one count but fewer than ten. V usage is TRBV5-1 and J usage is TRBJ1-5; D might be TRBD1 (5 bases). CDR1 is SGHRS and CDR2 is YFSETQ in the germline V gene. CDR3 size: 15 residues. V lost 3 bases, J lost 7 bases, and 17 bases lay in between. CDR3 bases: TGCGCCAGCAGCTCGACCGGGACTAAAGAACAGCCCCAGCATTTT. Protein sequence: CASSSTGTKEQPQHF.

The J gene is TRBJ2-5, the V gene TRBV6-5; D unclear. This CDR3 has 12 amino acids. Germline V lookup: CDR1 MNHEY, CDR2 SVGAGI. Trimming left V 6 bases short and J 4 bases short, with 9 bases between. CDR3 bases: TGTGCCAGCAGGGCCTTCTCAGAGACCCAGTACTTC. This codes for CASRAFSETQYF.

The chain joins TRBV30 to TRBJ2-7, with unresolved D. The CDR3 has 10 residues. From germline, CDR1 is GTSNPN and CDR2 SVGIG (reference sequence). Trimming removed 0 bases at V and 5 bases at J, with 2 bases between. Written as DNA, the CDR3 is TGTGCCTGGAGTGTTAACGAGCAGTACTTC. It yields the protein CAWSVNEQYF.